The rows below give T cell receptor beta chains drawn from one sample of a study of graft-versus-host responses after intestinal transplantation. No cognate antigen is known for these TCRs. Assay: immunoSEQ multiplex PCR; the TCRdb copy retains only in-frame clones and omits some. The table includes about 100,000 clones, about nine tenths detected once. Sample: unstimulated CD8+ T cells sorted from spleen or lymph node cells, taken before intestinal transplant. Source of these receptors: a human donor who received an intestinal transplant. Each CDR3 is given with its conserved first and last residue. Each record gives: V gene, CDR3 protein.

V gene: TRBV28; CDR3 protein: CASSFRDRGSYEQYF
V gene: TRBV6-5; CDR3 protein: CASSYKTYSYNEQFF
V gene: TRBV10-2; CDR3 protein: CASSLAGGLDEQYF
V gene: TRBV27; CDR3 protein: CASSPLWVGDTNQPQHF
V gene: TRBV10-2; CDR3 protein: CASRPGTETYGYTF
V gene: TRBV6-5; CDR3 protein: CASSYLAGSNEKLFF
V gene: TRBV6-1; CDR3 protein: CASSWASGSWEQYF
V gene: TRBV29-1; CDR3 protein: CSADGTSGDYNEQFF
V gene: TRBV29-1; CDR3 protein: CSVGGEENQYF
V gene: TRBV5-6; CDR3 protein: CASSSPTGYEQYF
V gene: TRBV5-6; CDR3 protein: CASSLGVIYGYTF
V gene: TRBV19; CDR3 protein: CASSIPSGNQPQHF
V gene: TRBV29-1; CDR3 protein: CSVVVGYEQFF
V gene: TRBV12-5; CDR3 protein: CASEPTGYSNQPQHF
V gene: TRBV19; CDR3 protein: CASRGWYRRQPQHF
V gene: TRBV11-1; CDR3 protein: CASSSAGGPYEQYF
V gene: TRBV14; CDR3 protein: CASSPYLDEQFF
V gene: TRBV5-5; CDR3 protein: CASRFSEIQLDTAGNTIYF
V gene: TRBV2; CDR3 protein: CASRTDTEAFF
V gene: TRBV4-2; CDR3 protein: CASSQDPTPASTDTQYF
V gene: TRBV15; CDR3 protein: CATSFSGALRGELFF
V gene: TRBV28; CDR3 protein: CASSPLAQSNEQFF
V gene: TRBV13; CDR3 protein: CASSSDRVPPLHF
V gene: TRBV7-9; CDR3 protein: CASTMHPRKVYGYTF
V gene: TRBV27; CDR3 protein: CASSFIGVAPYEQYF
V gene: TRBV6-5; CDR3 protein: CASSYLAGGPKNEQFF
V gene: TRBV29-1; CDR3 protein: CSVESLNTEAFF
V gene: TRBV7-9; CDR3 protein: CASSLADRVGTQYF